This TCR beta chain was sequenced for a study of monozygotic twins with inflammatory bowel disease. Each TCR library used 3500 ng of total RNA. UMIs containing a 6-nucleotide sample barcode were added via template switching. TCRdb re-called the 5' RACE reads and shows each CDR3 protein once, DNA omitted. Here the sample table reports 420,000 or so distinct CDR3 sequences. Someone took a roughly 2.7 ml blood sample from each of the donors. Concerning this clonotype: No antigen is known for it.

Findings of the study overall: Twins classed as concordant or discordant showed no difference in repertoire similarity, possibly from limited power.

This CDR3 region has 16 residues. Germline assignment: CDR1 SGHRS and CDR2 YFSETQ. V usage is TRBV5-1 and J usage is TRBJ1-3; absent DNA, TCRdb's TRBD1 call cannot be checked. The clonotype originates from a human donor with ulcerative colitis or Crohn's disease, or a healthy co-twin of an affected twin (not recorded which). The sequenced sample consisted of blood. The CDR3 here is CASSPRDRATANTIYF.